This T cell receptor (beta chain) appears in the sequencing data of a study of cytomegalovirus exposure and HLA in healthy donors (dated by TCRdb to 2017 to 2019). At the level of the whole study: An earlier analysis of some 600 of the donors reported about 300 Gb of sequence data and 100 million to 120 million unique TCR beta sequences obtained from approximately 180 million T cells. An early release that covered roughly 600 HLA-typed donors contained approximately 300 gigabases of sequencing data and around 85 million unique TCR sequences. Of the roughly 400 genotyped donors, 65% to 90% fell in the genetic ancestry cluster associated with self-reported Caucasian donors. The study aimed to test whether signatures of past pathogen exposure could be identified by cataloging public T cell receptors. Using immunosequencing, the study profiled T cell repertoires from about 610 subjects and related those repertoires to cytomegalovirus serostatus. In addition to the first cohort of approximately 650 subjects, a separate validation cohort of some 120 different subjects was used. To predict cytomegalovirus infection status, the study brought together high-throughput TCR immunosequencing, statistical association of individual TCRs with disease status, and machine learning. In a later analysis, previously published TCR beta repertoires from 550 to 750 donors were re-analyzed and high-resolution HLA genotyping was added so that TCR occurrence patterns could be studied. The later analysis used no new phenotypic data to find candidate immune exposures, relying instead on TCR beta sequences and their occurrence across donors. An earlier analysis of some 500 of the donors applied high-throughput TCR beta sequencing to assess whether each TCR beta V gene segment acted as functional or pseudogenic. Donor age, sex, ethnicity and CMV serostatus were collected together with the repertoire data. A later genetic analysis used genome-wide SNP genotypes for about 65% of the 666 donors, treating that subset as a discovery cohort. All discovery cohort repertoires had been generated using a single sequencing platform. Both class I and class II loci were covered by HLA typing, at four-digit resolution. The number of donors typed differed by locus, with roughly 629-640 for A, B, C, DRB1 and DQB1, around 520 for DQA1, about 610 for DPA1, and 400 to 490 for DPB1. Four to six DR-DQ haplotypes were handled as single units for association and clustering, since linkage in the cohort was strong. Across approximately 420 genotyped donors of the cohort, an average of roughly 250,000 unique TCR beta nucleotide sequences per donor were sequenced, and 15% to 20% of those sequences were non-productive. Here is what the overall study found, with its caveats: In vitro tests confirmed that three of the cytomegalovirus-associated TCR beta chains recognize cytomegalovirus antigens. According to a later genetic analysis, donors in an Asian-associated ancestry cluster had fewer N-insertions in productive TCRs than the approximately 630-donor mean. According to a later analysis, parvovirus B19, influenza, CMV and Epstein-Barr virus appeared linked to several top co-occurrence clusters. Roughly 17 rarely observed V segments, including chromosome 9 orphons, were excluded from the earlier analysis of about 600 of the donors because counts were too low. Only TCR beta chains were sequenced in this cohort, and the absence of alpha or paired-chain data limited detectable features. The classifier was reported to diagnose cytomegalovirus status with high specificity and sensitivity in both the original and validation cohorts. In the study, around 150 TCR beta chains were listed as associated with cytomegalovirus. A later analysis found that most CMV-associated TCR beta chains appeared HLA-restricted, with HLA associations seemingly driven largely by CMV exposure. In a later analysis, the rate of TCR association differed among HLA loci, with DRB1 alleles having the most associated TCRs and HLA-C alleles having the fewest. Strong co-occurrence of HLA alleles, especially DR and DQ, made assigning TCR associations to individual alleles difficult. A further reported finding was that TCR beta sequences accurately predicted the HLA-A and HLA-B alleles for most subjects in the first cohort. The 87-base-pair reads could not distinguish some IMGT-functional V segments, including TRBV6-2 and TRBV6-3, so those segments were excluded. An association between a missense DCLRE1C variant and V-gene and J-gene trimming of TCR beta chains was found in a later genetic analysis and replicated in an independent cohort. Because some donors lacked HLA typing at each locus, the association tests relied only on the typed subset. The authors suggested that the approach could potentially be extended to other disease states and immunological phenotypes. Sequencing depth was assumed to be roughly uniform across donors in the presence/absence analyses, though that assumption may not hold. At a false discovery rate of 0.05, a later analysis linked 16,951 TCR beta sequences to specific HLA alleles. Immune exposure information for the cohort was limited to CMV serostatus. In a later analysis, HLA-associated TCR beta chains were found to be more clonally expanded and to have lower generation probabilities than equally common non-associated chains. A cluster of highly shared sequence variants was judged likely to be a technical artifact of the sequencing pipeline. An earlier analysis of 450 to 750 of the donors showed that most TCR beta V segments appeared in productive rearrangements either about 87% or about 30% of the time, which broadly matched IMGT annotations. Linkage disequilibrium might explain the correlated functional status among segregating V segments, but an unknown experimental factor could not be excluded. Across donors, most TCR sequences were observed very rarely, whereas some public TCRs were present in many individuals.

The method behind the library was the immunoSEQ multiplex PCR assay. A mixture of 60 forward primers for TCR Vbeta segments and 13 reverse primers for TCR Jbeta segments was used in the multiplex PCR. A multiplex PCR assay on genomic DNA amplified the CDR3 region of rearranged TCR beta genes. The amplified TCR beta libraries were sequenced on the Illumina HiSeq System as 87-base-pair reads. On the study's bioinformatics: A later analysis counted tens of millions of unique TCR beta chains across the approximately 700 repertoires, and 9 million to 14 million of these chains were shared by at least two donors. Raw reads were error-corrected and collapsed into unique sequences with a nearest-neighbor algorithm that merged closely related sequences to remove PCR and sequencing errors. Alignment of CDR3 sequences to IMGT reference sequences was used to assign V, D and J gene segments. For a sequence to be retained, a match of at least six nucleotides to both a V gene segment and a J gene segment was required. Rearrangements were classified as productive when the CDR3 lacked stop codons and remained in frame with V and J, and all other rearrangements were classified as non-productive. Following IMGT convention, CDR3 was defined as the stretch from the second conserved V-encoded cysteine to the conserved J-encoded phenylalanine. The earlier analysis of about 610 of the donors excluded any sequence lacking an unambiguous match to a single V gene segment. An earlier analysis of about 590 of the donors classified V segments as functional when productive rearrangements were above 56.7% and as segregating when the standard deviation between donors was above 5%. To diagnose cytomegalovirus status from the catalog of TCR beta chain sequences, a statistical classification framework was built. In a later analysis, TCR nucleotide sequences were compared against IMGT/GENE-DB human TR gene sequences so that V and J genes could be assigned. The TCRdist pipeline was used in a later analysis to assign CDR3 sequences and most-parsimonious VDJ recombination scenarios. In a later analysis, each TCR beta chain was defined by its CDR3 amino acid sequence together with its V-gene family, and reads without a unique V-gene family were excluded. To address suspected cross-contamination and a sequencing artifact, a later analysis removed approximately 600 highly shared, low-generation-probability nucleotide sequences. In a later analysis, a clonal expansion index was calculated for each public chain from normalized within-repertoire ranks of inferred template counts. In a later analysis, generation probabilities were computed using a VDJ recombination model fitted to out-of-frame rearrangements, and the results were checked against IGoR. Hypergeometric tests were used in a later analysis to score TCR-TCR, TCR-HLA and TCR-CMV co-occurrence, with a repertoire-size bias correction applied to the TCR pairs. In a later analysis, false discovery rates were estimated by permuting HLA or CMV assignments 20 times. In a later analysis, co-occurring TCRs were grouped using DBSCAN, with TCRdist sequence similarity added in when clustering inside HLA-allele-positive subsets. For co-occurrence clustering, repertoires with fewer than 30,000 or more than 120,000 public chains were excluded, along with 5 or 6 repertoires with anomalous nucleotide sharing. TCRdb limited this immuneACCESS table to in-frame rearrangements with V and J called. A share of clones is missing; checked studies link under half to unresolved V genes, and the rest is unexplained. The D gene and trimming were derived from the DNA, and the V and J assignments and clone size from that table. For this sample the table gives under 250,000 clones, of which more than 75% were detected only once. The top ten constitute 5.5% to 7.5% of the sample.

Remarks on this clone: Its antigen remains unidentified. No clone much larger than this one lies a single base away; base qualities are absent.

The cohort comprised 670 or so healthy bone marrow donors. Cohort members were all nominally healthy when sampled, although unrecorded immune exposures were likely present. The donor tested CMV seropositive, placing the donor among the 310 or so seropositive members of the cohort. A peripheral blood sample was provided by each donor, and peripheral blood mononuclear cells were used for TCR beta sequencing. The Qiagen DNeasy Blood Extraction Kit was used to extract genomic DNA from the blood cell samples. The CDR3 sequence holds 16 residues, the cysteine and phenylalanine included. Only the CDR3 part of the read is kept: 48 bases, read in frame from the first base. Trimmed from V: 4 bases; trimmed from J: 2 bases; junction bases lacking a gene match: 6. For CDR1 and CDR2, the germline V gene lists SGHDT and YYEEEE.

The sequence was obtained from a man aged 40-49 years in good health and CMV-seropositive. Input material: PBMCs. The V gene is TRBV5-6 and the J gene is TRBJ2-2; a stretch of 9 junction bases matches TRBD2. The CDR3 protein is CASSHRLAANTGELFF. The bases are TGTGCCAGCAGCCACCGACTAGCGGCTAACACCGGGGAGCTGTTTTTT.